A single sample is the source of the 2 T cell receptor beta chains below, sequenced in a study of control samples from healthy donors and cancer patients. This table comes from immunoSEQ multiplex PCR, and its TCRdb copy is limited to in-frame clones, with some not included. This sample yields roughly 27,000 clones, of which approximately 91% are seen a single time; roughly an eighth belongs to the top ten. The sample consisted of PBMCs. These receptors all stem from a man aged 50 to 59 with lung cancer.

DNA for the CDR3: TGCAGCGTCGACAGGAGGGGAACAGATACGCAGTATTTT. Translated: CSVDRRGTDTQYF. The rearrangement uses TRBV29-1 and TRBJ2-3; D is possibly TRBD1 or TRBD2 (6 bases each). The CDR3 loop spans 13 amino acids. The V gene lost 6 bases and the J gene lost 3 bases, with 13 bases spanning the gap. Per the germline V gene, CDR1 is SQVTM and CDR2 is ANQGSEA.

The chain links TRBV19 to TRBJ1-5; TRBD1 aligns across 7 bases. The ends lost 4 bases at V and 7 bases at J; junction bases unmatched: 7. Germline V lookup: CDR1 LNHDA, CDR2 SQIVND (reference sequence). The CDR3 runs to 14 residues. For the CDR3, the DNA is TGTGCCAGTAGTAAACTCAGGGGGAAACAGCCCCAGCATTTT. Translated, it gives CASSKLRGKQPQHF.